This T cell receptor (beta chain) was observed in a study of blood T cells in healthy people across ages. Study-wide points: Observed TCR beta diversity showed a strong correlation with the percentage of naive T cells as measured by flow cytometry.

In germline, CDR1 is MNHNS, CDR2 SASEGT. This CDR3 has 17 residues. A second PCR, run for about 7 to 11 cycles, used a sample-barcoded 5' primer plus a J-beta primer mix. MiXCR, run by TCRdb on the 5' RACE reads, gives a single entry per CDR3 protein. The sample consists of over 600,000 distinct CDR3 sequences, 45% to 70% of them appearing once. Isolation of PBMCs gave at least 7 million cells per sample. As to this clonotype: Its antigen is not known.

The sequence was obtained from a man aged 40-49 years in good health. Sequencing was done on a sample of blood. The chain joins TRBV6-1 to TRBJ2-7; 9 positions match TRBD2. The DNA matches TRBJ2-5 better at its end, which makes the J call doubtful. The CDR3 sequence: CASSRSGGYGGVETQYF. The CDR3 bases are TGTGCCAGCAGTAGGAGCGGGGGGTACGGAGGTGTAGAGACCCAGTACTTC.